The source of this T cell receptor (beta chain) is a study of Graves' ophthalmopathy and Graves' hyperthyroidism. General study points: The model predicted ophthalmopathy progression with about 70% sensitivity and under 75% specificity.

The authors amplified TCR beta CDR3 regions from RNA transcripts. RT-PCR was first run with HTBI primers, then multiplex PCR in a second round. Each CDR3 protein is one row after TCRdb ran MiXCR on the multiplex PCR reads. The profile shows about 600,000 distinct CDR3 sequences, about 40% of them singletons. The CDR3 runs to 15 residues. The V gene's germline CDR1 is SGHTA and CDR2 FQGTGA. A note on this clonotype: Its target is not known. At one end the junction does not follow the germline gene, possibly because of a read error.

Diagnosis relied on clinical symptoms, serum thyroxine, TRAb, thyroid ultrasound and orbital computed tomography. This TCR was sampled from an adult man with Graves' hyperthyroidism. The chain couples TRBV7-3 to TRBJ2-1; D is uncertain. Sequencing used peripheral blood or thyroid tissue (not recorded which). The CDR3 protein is CTSRSAEPSYNEQFF. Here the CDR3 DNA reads TGTACCAGCAGGTCTGCGGAGCCCTCCTACAATGAGCAGTTCTTC.